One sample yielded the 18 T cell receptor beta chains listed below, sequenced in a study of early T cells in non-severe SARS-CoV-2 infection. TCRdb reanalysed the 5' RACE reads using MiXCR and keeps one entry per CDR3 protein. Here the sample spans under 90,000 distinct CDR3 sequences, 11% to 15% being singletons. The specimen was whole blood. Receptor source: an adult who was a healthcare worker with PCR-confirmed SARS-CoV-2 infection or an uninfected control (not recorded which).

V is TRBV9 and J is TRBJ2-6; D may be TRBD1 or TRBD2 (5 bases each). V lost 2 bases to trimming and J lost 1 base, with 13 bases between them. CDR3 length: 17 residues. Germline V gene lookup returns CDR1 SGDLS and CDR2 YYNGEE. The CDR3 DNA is TGTGCCAGCAGCGTGGGGGAATCGGAGTCTGGGGCCAACGTCCTGACTTTC. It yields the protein CASSVGESESGANVLTF.

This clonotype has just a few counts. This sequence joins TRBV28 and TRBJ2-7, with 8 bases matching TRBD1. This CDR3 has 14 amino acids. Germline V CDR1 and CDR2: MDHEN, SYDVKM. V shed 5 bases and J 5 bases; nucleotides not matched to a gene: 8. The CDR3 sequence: CASSPRTGRNEQYF. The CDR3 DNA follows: TGTGCCAGCAGTCCTCGGACAGGGAGAAACGAGCAGTACTTC.

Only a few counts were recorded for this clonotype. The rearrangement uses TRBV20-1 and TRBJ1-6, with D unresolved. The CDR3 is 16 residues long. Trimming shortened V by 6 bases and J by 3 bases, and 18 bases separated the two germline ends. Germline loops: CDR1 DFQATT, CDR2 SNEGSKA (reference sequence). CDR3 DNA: TGCAGTGCCGCCCGGGCGGTATCCCTCTATAATTCACCCCTCCACTTT. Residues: CSAARAVSLYNSPLHF.

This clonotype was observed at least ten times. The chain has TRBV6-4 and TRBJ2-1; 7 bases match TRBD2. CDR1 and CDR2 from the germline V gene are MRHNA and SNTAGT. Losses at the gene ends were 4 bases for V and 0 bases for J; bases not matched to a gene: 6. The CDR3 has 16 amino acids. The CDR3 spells CASSGKASGSYNEQFF. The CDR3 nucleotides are TGTGCCAGCAGTGGTAAGGCTAGCGGCTCCTACAATGAGCAGTTCTTC.

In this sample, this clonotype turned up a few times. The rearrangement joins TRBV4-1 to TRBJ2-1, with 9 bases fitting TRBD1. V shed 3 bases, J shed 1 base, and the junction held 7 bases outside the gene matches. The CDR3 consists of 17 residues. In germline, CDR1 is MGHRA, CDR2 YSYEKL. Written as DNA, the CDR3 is TGCGCCAGCAGCCACAGACGCGGGACAGGGTCCTACAATGAGCAGTTCTTC. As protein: CASSHRRGTGSYNEQFF.

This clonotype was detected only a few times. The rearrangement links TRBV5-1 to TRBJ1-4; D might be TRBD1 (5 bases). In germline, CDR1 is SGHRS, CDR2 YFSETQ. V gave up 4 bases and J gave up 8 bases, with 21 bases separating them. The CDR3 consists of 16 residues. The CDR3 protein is CASSPPITGPGEKLFF. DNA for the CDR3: TGCGCCAGCAGCCCGCCTATTACGGGGCCGGGGGAAAAACTGTTTTTT.

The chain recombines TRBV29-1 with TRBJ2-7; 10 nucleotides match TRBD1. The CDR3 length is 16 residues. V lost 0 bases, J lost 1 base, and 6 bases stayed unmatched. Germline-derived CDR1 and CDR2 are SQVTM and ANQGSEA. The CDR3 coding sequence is TGCAGCGTTGAAGATTTAAGGGACAGGGGTTCCTACGAGCAGTACTTC. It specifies CSVEDLRDRGSYEQYF.

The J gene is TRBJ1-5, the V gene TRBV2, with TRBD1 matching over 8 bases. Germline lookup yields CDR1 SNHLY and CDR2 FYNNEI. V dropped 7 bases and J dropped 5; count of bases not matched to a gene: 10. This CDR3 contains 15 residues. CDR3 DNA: TGTGCCAGCACCGGGGACAGGAGGAAGCATCAGCCCCAGCATTTT. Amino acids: CASTGDRRKHQPQHF.

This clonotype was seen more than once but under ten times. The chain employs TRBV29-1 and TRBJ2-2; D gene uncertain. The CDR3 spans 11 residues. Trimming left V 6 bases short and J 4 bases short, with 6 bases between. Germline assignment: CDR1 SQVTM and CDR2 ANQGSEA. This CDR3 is CSVRTTGELFF. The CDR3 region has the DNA TGCAGCGTCCGTACCACCGGGGAGCTGTTTTTT.

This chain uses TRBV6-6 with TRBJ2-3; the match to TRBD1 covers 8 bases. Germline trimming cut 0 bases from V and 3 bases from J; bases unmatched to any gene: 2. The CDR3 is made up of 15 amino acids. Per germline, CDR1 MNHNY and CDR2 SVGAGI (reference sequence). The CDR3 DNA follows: TGTGCCAGCAGTTACTCGGACAGGGTAACAGATACGCAGTATTTT. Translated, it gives CASSYSDRVTDTQYF.

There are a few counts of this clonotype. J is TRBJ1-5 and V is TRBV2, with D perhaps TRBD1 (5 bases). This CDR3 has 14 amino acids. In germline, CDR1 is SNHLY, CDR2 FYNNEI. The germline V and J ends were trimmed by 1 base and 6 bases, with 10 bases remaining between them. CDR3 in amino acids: CASSEVAGGQPQHF. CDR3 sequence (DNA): TGTGCCAGCAGTGAAGTGGCTGGGGGTCAGCCCCAGCATTTT.

The CDR3 sequence: CATGSDTQYF. The CDR3 nucleotides are TGTGCCACCGGTTCCGATACGCAGTATTTT. The J gene is TRBJ2-3, the V gene TRBV10-3, with no clear D. Germline CDR1 and CDR2: ENHRY and SYGVKD. The length of the CDR3 is 10 residues. V was clipped by 10 bases and J by 6 bases, with 8 bases between them.

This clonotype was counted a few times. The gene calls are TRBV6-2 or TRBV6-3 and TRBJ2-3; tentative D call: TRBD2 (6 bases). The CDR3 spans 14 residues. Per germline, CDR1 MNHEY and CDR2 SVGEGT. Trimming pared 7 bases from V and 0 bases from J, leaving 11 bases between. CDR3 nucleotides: TGTGCCAGCAAGGAGGCGGGGAGCACAGATACGCAGTATTTT. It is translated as CASKEAGSTDTQYF.

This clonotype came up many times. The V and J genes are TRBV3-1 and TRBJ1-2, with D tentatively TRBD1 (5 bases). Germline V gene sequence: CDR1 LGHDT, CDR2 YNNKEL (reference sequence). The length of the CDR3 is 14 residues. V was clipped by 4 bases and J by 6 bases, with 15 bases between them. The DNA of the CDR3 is TGTGCCAGCAGCCCAATGACTGGGGGGGATGGCTACACCTTC. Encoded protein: CASSPMTGGDGYTF.

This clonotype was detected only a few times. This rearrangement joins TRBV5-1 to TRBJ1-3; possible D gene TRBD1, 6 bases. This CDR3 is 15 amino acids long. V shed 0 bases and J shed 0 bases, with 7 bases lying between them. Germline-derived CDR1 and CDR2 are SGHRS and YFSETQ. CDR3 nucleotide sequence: TGCGCCAGCAGCTTGGACAGGGACTCTGGAAACACCATATATTTT. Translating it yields CASSLDRDSGNTIYF.

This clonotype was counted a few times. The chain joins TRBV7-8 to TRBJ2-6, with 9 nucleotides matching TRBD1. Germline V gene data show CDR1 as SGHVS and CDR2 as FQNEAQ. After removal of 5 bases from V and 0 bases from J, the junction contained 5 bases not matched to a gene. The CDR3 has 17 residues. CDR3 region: CASSAGTGPSGANVLTF. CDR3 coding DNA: TGTGCCAGCAGCGCCGGGACAGGGCCCTCTGGGGCCAACGTCCTGACTTTC.

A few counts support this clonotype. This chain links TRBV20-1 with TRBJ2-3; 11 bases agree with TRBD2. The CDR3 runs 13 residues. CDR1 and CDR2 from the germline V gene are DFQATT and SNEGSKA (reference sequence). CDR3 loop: CSVLAGGTDTQYF. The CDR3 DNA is TGCAGCGTACTAGCGGGGGGCACAGATACGCAGTATTTT.

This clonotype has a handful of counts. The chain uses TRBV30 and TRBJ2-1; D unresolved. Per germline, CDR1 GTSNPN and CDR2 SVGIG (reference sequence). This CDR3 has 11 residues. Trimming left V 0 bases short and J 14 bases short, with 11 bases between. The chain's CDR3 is CAWSVSTFEFF. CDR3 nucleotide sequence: TGTGCCTGGAGTGTTTCGACATTTGAGTTCTTC.